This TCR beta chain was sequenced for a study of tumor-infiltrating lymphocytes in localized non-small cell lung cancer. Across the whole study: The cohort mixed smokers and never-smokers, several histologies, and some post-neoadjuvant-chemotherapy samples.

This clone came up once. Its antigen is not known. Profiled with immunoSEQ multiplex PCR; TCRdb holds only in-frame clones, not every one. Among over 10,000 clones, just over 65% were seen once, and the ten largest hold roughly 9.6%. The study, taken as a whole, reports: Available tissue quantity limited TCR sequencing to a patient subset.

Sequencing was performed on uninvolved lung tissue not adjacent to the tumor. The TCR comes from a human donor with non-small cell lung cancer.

CDR3: CASSSIGATNEKLFF. CDR3 sequence (DNA): TGTGCCAGCAGCTCCATCGGGGCAACTAATGAAAAACTGTTTTTT. The J gene is TRBJ1-4, the V gene TRBV11-2; the D is unclear. This CDR3 spans 15 amino acids. The germline V gene has CDR1 SGHAT and CDR2 FQNNGV. V was shortened by 4 bases and J by 0 bases, with 9 bases between the two germline ends.